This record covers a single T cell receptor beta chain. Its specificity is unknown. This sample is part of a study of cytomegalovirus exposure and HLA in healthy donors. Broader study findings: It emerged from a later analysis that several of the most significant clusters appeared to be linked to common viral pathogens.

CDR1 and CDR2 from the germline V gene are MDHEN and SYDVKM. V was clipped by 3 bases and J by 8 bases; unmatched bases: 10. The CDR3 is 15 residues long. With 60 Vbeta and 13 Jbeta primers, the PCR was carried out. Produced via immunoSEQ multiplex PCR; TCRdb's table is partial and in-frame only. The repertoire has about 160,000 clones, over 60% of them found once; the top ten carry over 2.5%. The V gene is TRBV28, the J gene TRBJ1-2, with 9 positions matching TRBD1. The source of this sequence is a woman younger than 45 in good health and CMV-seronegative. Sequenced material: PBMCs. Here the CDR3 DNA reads TGTGCCAGCAGTTTGGCGGGACAGGGAAATTTGGGCTACACCTTC. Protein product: CASSLAGQGNLGYTF.